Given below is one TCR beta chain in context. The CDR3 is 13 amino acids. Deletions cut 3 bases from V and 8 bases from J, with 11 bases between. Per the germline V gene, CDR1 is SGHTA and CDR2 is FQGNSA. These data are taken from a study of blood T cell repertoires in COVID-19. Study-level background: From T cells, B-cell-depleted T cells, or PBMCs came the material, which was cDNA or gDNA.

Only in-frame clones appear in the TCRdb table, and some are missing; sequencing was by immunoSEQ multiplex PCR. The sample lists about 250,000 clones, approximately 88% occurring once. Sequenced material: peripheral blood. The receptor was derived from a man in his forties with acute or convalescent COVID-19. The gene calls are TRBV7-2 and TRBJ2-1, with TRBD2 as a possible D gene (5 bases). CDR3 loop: CASSLRVNHEQFF. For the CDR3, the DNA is TGTGCCAGCAGCTTGCGGGTTAACCATGAGCAGTTCTTC.